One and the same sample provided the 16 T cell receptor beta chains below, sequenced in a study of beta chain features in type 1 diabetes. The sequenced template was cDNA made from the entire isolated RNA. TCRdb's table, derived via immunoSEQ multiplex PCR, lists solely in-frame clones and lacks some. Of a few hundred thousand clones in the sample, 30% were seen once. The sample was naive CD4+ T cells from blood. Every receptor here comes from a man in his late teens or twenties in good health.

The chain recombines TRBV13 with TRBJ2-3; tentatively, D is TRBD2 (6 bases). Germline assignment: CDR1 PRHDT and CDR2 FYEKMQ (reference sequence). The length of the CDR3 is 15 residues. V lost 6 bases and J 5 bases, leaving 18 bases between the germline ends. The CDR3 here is CASRGTGLKQDTQYF. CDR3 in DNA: TGTGCCAGCAGGGGGACGGGACTTAAACAAGATACGCAGTATTTT.

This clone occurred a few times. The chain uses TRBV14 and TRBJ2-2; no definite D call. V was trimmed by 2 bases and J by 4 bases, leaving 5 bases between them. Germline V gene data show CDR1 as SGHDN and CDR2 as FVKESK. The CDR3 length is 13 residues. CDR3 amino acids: CASSQPITGELFF. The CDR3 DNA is TGTGCCAGCAGCCAACCGATCACCGGGGAGCTGTTTTTT.

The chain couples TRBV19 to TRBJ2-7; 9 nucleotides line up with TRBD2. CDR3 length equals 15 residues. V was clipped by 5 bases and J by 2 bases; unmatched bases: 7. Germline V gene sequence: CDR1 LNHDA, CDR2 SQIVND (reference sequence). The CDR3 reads CASSPVRGGPYEQYF. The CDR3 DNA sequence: TGTGCCAGTAGTCCCGTGCGGGGGGGACCCTACGAGCAGTACTTC.

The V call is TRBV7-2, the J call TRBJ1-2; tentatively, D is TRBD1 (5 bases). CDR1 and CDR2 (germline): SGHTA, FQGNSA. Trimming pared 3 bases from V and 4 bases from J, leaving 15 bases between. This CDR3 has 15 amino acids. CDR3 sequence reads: CASSFPGGGRYGYTF. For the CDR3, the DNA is TGTGCCAGCAGCTTTCCCGGTGGGGGTCGCTATGGCTACACCTTC.

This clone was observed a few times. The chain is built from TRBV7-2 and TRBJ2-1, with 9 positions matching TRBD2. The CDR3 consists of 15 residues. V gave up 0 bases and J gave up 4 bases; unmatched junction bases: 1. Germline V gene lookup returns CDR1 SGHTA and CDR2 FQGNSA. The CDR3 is CASSLALAGYNEQFF. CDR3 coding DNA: TGTGCCAGCAGCTTAGCACTAGCGGGTTACAATGAGCAGTTCTTC.

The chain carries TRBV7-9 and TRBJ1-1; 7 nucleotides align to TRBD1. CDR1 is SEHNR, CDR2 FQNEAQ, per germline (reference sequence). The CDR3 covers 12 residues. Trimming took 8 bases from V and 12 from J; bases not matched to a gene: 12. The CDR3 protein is CASRRDSSITFF. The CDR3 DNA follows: TGTGCCAGCCGAAGGGACAGCTCAATAACTTTCTTT.

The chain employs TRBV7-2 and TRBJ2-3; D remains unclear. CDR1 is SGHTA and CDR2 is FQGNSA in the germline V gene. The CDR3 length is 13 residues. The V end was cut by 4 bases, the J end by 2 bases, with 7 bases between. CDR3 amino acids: CASSSGITDTQYF. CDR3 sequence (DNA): TGTGCCAGCAGCTCTGGGATCACAGATACGCAGTATTTT.

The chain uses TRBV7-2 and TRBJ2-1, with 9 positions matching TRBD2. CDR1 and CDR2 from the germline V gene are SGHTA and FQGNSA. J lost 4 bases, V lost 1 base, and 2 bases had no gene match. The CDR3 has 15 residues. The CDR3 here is CASSLGSGRYNEQFF. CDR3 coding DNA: TGTGCCAGCAGCTTAGGTAGCGGGAGATACAATGAGCAGTTCTTC.

The CDR3, as DNA: TGCAGCGTTGAACGTTTCACAGGGTCTGGAAACACCATATATTTT. It encodes CSVERFTGSGNTIYF. The chain couples TRBV29-1 to TRBJ1-3; the D gene is possibly TRBD1 (6 bases). The CDR3 loop spans 15 amino acids. Germline V gene data show CDR1 as SQVTM and CDR2 as ANQGSEA. The V and J ends lost 2 bases and 1 base respectively, with 12 bases between them. Full variable domain (missing parts from reference TRBV29-1 and TRBJ1-3): SAVISQKPSRDICQRGTSLTIQCQVDSQVTMMFWYRQQPGQSLTLIATANQGSEATYESGFVIDKFPISRPNLTFSTLTVSNMSPEDSSIYLCSVERFTGSGNTIYFGEGSWLTVV.

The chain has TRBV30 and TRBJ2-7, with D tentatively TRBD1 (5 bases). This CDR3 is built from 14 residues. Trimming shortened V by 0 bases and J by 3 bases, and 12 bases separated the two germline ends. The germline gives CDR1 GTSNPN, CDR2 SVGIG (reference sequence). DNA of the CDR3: TGTGCCTGGAGTGTCGACAGATCTCTCTACGAGCAGTACTTC. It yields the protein CAWSVDRSLYEQYF.

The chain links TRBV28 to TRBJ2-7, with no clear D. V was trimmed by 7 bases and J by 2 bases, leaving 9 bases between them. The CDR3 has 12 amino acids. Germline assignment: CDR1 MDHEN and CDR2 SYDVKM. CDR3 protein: CASTSDTYEQYF. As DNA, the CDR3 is TGTGCCAGCACCAGTGACACCTACGAGCAGTACTTC. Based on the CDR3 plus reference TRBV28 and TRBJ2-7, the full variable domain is DVKVTQSSRYLVKRTGEKVFLECVQDMDHENMFWYRQDPGLGLRLIYFSYDVKMKEKGDIPEGYSVSREKKERFSLILESASTNQTSMYLCASTSDTYEQYFGPGTRLTVT.

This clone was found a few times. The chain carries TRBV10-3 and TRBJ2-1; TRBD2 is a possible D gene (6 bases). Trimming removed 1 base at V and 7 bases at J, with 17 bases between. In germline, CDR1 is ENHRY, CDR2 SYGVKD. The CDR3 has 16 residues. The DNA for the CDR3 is TGTGCCATCAGTGAGTTCGAGACTAGTGGTATGAATGAGCAGTTCTTC. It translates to CAISEFETSGMNEQFF.

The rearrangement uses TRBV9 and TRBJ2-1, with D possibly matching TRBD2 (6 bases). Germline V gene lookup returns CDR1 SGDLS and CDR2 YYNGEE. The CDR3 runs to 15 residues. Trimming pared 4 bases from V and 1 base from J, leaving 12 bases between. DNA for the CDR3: TGTGCCAGCAGCCTGGGACTTTTTTCCTACAATGAGCAGTTCTTC. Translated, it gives CASSLGLFSYNEQFF.

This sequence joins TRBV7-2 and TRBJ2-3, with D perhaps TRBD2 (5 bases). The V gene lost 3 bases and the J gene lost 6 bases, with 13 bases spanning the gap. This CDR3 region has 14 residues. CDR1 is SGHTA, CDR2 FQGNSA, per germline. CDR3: CASSFWRSPDTQYF. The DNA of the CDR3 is TGTGCCAGCAGCTTTTGGAGGTCCCCCGATACGCAGTATTTT.

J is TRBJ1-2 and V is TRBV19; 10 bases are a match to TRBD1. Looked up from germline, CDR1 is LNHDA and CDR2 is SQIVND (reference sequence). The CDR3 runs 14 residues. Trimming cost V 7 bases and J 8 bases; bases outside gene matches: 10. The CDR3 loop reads CASTYPGTGVGYTF. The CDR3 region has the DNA TGTGCCAGTACCTACCCCGGGACAGGGGTAGGCTACACCTTC.

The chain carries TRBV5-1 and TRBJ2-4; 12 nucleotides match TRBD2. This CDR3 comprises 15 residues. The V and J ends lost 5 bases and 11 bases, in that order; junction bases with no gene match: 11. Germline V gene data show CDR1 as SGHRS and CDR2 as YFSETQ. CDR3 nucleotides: TGCGCCAGCAGTCAAGAGCGGACTAGCGGGAATCTTCAGTACTTC. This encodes CASSQERTSGNLQYF.